Listed below are T cell receptor beta chains from one sample, sequenced in a study of T cells in narcolepsy. Measured with immunoSEQ multiplex PCR; TCRdb has only the in-frame clones, and not every one. Of fewer than 30,000 clones detected, about nine tenths appear once; the ten largest clones hold 1% to 1.3%. The sequenced sample consisted of CD45RA- memory CD4+ T cells from PBMCs. The receptors here all came from a human donor with narcolepsy. Each CDR3 is given with its conserved first and last residue. Fields, in order: CDR3 protein, CDR3 DNA, clone size, D gene, J gene, V gene. The D gene is left open where the match is weak. Clone size is given for some rows only: seen once, a few or many times, or a class if the clone is expanded.

CDR3 protein: CASRLEGLGNTIYF
CDR3 DNA: TGTGCCAGCAGGCTGGAGGGGCTCGGAAACACCATATATTTT
clone size: NA
D gene: NA
J gene: TRBJ1-3
V gene: TRBV2

CDR3 protein: CASSPTDDTQYF
CDR3 DNA: TGTGCCAGCTCACCGACAGATGATACGCAGTATTTT
clone size: once
D gene: NA
J gene: TRBJ2-3
V gene: TRBV18

CDR3 protein: CASSTPQGRNNEKLFF
CDR3 DNA: TGTGCCAGTAGTACCCCTCAGGGGCGGAATAATGAAAAACTGTTTTTT
clone size: NA
D gene: NA
J gene: TRBJ1-4
V gene: TRBV19

CDR3 protein: CASSATDSGTEAFF
CDR3 DNA: TGTGCCAGCAGTGCAACGGACAGCGGGACTGAAGCTTTCTTT
clone size: NA
D gene: NA
J gene: TRBJ1-1
V gene: TRBV6-1

CDR3 protein: CSVDQGGYEQYF
CDR3 DNA: TGCAGCGTGGACCAGGGAGGGTACGAGCAGTACTTC
clone size: NA
D gene: TRBD2
J gene: TRBJ2-7
V gene: TRBV29-1

CDR3 protein: CASSGQGTNYGYTF
CDR3 DNA: TGTGCCAGCAGTGGACAGGGCACTAACTATGGCTACACCTTC
clone size: NA
D gene: TRBD1
J gene: TRBJ1-2
V gene: TRBV2

CDR3 protein: CASSSSGGGGEQFF
CDR3 DNA: TGTGCCAGCAGTTCTAGCGGGGGGGGAGGTGAGCAGTTCTTC
clone size: once
D gene: TRBD2
J gene: TRBJ2-1
V gene: TRBV6-5

CDR3 protein: CAISESLHRDRGYEQYF
CDR3 DNA: TGTGCCATCAGTGAGTCGTTGCATAGGGACAGGGGGTACGAGCAGTACTTC
clone size: NA
D gene: TRBD1
J gene: TRBJ2-7
V gene: TRBV10-3

CDR3 protein: CASSPRRKAQETQYF
CDR3 DNA: TGTGCCAGCAGTCCAAGAAGGAAGGCGCAAGAGACCCAGTACTTC
clone size: NA
D gene: NA
J gene: TRBJ2-5
V gene: TRBV6-1

CDR3 protein: CASKPGGRTGELFF
CDR3 DNA: TGCGCCAGCAAGCCGGGGGGCAGAACCGGGGAGCTGTTTTTT
clone size: NA
D gene: NA
J gene: TRBJ2-2
V gene: TRBV10-2

CDR3 protein: CASSPRLEQTQYF
CDR3 DNA: TGTGCCAGCAGCCCGAGGCTGGAGCAGACCCAGTACTTC
clone size: NA
D gene: NA
J gene: TRBJ2-5
V gene: TRBV4-2

CDR3 protein: CASSSGTRGYTF
CDR3 DNA: TGTGCCAGCAGCTCCGGGACAAGGGGCTACACCTTC
clone size: NA
D gene: NA
J gene: TRBJ1-2
V gene: TRBV7-9

CDR3 protein: CASREGQGGRELFF
CDR3 DNA: TGTGCCAGCAGAGAGGGACAGGGCGGTCGGGAGCTGTTTTTT
clone size: NA
D gene: TRBD1
J gene: TRBJ2-2
V gene: TRBV2

CDR3 protein: CASSDRWTNSPLHF
CDR3 DNA: TGTGCCAGCAGTGACAGGTGGACAAATTCACCCCTCCACTTT
clone size: NA
D gene: NA
J gene: TRBJ1-6
V gene: TRBV6-5

CDR3 protein: CASSPQATAGNTIYF
CDR3 DNA: TGTGCCAGCAGTCCACAGGCGACAGCTGGAAACACCATATATTTT
clone size: NA
D gene: NA
J gene: TRBJ1-3
V gene: TRBV11-2

CDR3 protein: CASGVRGNQPQHF
CDR3 DNA: TGTGCCAGTGGGGTGCGGGGAAATCAGCCCCAGCATTTT
clone size: NA
D gene: NA
J gene: TRBJ1-5
V gene: TRBV2

CDR3 protein: CASSVTDRDYGYTF
CDR3 DNA: TGTGCCAGCAGCGTGACAGACAGGGACTATGGCTACACCTTC
clone size: NA
D gene: TRBD1
J gene: TRBJ1-2
V gene: TRBV9

CDR3 protein: CASSEGPLAGYTF
CDR3 DNA: TGTGCCAGCAGTGAGGGGCCCCTGGCGGGCTACACCTTC
clone size: NA
D gene: NA
J gene: TRBJ1-2
V gene: TRBV25-1

CDR3 protein: CASSSSPGGAFF
CDR3 DNA: TGTGCCAGCAGTTCGAGCCCCGGGGGAGCTTTCTTT
clone size: few
D gene: NA
J gene: TRBJ1-1
V gene: TRBV6-5

CDR3 protein: CASSYGGQMDTQYF
CDR3 DNA: TGTGCCAGCTCATACGGGGGACAGATGGATACGCAGTATTTT
clone size: NA
D gene: NA
J gene: TRBJ2-3
V gene: TRBV18

CDR3 protein: CATKSGGGQETQYF
CDR3 DNA: TGTGCCACAAAATCAGGCGGGGGCCAGGAGACGCAGTATTTT
clone size: NA
D gene: NA
J gene: TRBJ2-3
V gene: TRBV2

CDR3 protein: CASSLAGSYNEQFF
CDR3 DNA: TGCGCCAGCAGCTTAGCAGGTTCCTACAATGAGCAGTTCTTC
clone size: NA
D gene: NA
J gene: TRBJ2-1
V gene: TRBV5-1

CDR3 protein: CAIRDTSGATGELFF
CDR3 DNA: TGTGCCATCAGAGACACTAGCGGGGCCACCGGGGAGCTGTTTTTT
clone size: NA
D gene: TRBD2
J gene: TRBJ2-2
V gene: TRBV10-3

CDR3 protein: CASSLGQGFEAFF
CDR3 DNA: TGTGCCAGCAGCTTGGGACAGGGTTTTGAAGCTTTCTTT
clone size: few
D gene: TRBD1
J gene: TRBJ1-1
V gene: TRBV5-5

CDR3 protein: CASSKARERGTTYEQYF
CDR3 DNA: TGTGCCAGCAGCAAAGCGCGGGAGCGGGGGACTACCTACGAGCAGTACTTC
clone size: NA
D gene: NA
J gene: TRBJ2-7
V gene: TRBV21-1

CDR3 protein: CANEGLAGGHTDTQYF
CDR3 DNA: TGTGCCAACGAGGGACTAGCGGGGGGACACACAGATACGCAGTATTTT
clone size: NA
D gene: TRBD2
J gene: TRBJ2-3
V gene: TRBV2

CDR3 protein: CASRASGPYEQYF
CDR3 DNA: TGTGCCAGTAGGGCTAGCGGCCCCTACGAGCAGTACTTC
clone size: NA
D gene: TRBD2
J gene: TRBJ2-7
V gene: TRBV19

CDR3 protein: CATSRDRPTAKETQYF
CDR3 DNA: TGTGCCACCAGCAGAGATCGCCCGACAGCGAAAGAGACCCAGTACTTC
clone size: NA
D gene: NA
J gene: TRBJ2-5
V gene: TRBV15

CDR3 protein: CASSPPGLASTSTDTQYF
CDR3 DNA: TGTGCCAGCAGCCCCCCGGGACTAGCTTCCACTAGCACAGATACGCAGTATTTT
clone size: NA
D gene: TRBD2
J gene: TRBJ2-3
V gene: TRBV7-9

CDR3 protein: CASSSRQVNSPLHF
CDR3 DNA: TGTGCCAGCAGCTCCCGACAGGTTAATTCACCCCTCCACTTT
clone size: NA
D gene: NA
J gene: TRBJ1-6
V gene: TRBV11-3

CDR3 protein: CASSDFPGRSYEQYF
CDR3 DNA: TGTGCCAGCAGTGATTTCCCCGGACGATCCTACGAGCAGTACTTC
clone size: NA
D gene: NA
J gene: TRBJ2-7
V gene: TRBV6-1

CDR3 protein: CATSAGDRATNEKLFF
CDR3 DNA: TGTGCCACCAGCGCCGGAGACAGAGCAACTAATGAAAAACTGTTTTTT
clone size: NA
D gene: NA
J gene: TRBJ1-4
V gene: TRBV15

CDR3 protein: CSVRQEGGGPQHF
CDR3 DNA: TGCAGCGTTAGACAGGAGGGGGGGGGTCCCCAGCATTTT
clone size: NA
D gene: NA
J gene: TRBJ1-5
V gene: TRBV29-1

CDR3 protein: CATSREGGYYEDDGYTF
CDR3 DNA: TGTGCCACCAGCAGAGAGGGAGGTTACTACGAGGATGATGGCTACACCTTC
clone size: once
D gene: NA
J gene: TRBJ1-2
V gene: TRBV15

CDR3 protein: CASSSAGGSGGYTF
CDR3 DNA: TGTGCCAGCAGTTCGGCTGGGGGATCTGGGGGCTACACCTTC
clone size: NA
D gene: NA
J gene: TRBJ1-2
V gene: TRBV6-1

CDR3 protein: CASSRLRDRGLQETQYF
CDR3 DNA: TGCGCCAGCAGTCGGCTCCGGGACAGGGGGCTCCAAGAGACCCAGTACTTC
clone size: NA
D gene: TRBD1
J gene: TRBJ2-5
V gene: TRBV23-1

CDR3 protein: CASRMRGSSYNEQFF
CDR3 DNA: TGTGCCAGTAGGATGAGGGGAAGCTCCTACAATGAGCAGTTCTTC
clone size: NA
D gene: NA
J gene: TRBJ2-1
V gene: TRBV19

CDR3 protein: CASSLVGDGYTF
CDR3 DNA: TGTGCCAGCAGCTTGGTAGGGGACGGCTACACCTTC
clone size: NA
D gene: NA
J gene: TRBJ1-2
V gene: TRBV5-4

CDR3 protein: CASSAQTGLSNEQFF
CDR3 DNA: TGCGCCAGCAGCGCCCAGACAGGGTTAAGCAATGAGCAGTTCTTC
clone size: once
D gene: TRBD1
J gene: TRBJ2-1
V gene: TRBV5-1

CDR3 protein: CASSFESNYGYTF
CDR3 DNA: TGTGCCAGCAGTTTCGAGAGCAACTATGGCTACACCTTC
clone size: NA
D gene: NA
J gene: TRBJ1-2
V gene: TRBV2

CDR3 protein: CASLRASGGAIVQETQYF
CDR3 DNA: TGTGCCAGCCTTCGGGCTAGCGGGGGGGCCATAGTCCAAGAGACCCAGTACTTC
clone size: NA
D gene: TRBD2
J gene: TRBJ2-5
V gene: TRBV9

CDR3 protein: CASTLADTQYF
CDR3 DNA: TGTGCCAGCACATTAGCAGATACGCAGTATTTT
clone size: once
D gene: NA
J gene: TRBJ2-3
V gene: TRBV2

CDR3 protein: CASSRTETRAFF
CDR3 DNA: TGTGCCAGCAGCAGAACAGAGACTAGGGCTTTCTTT
clone size: NA
D gene: NA
J gene: TRBJ1-1
V gene: TRBV7-9

CDR3 protein: CAISEQGPGNSPLHF
CDR3 DNA: TGTGCCATCAGTGAGCAGGGGCCGGGGAATTCACCCCTCCACTTT
clone size: few
D gene: NA
J gene: TRBJ1-6
V gene: TRBV10-3

CDR3 protein: CATSRDPGGGFGEKLFF
CDR3 DNA: TGTGCCACCAGCAGAGACCCCGGAGGGGGATTCGGGGAAAAACTGTTTTTT
clone size: NA
D gene: NA
J gene: TRBJ1-4
V gene: TRBV15

CDR3 protein: CASSEGGYGRGDTEAFF
CDR3 DNA: TGTGCCAGCAGTGAGGGGGGCTACGGCAGAGGGGACACTGAAGCTTTCTTT
clone size: NA
D gene: NA
J gene: TRBJ1-1
V gene: TRBV2

CDR3 protein: CASSLEAGTKETQYF
CDR3 DNA: TGTGCCAGCAGCTTAGAGGCGGGTACTAAAGAGACCCAGTACTTC
clone size: NA
D gene: NA
J gene: TRBJ2-5
V gene: TRBV7-7

CDR3 protein: CASSPRQGTNTEAFF
CDR3 DNA: TGTGCCAGCAGCCCTAGACAGGGGACTAACACTGAAGCTTTCTTT
clone size: NA
D gene: TRBD1
J gene: TRBJ1-1
V gene: TRBV7-6

CDR3 protein: CSARGTEAFF
CDR3 DNA: TGCAGTGCTAGGGGCACTGAAGCTTTCTTT
clone size: NA
D gene: NA
J gene: TRBJ1-1
V gene: TRBV20-1

CDR3 protein: CASSFEGANTEAFF
CDR3 DNA: TGCGCCAGCAGTTTTGAAGGGGCGAACACTGAAGCTTTCTTT
clone size: once
D gene: NA
J gene: TRBJ1-1
V gene: TRBV5-1

CDR3 protein: CASSPDLANYGYTF
CDR3 DNA: TGTGCCAGCAGTCCCGACCTTGCTAACTATGGCTACACCTTC
clone size: NA
D gene: NA
J gene: TRBJ1-2
V gene: TRBV7-8

CDR3 protein: CASSFRGTDQPQHF
CDR3 DNA: TGTGCCAGCAGTTTTCGGGGTACCGATCAGCCCCAGCATTTT
clone size: NA
D gene: NA
J gene: TRBJ1-5
V gene: TRBV28

CDR3 protein: CASSLVRPGPGVEQYF
CDR3 DNA: TGTGCCAGCAGCTTAGTTCGGCCCGGACCCGGCGTCGAGCAGTACTTC
clone size: NA
D gene: NA
J gene: TRBJ2-7
V gene: TRBV11-3

CDR3 protein: CASSQAGISGANVLTF
CDR3 DNA: TGTGCCAGCTCACAGGCAGGCATCTCTGGGGCCAACGTCCTGACTTTC
clone size: NA
D gene: NA
J gene: TRBJ2-6
V gene: TRBV18

CDR3 protein: CASTRYTGELFF
CDR3 DNA: TGTGCCAGCACCCGCTACACCGGGGAGCTGTTTTTT
clone size: NA
D gene: NA
J gene: TRBJ2-2
V gene: TRBV6-5

CDR3 protein: CASSRDQAYEQYF
CDR3 DNA: TGTGCCAGCAGCCGGGACCAAGCTTACGAGCAGTACTTC
clone size: NA
D gene: NA
J gene: TRBJ2-7
V gene: TRBV27

CDR3 protein: CASSRDRATGELFF
CDR3 DNA: TGTGCCAGCAGCAGGGACAGGGCTACCGGGGAGCTGTTTTTT
clone size: NA
D gene: TRBD1
J gene: TRBJ2-2
V gene: TRBV5-8